This TCR beta chain appears in the sequencing data of a study of Graves' ophthalmopathy and Graves' hyperthyroidism. TCR beta CDR3 amplification used RNA transcripts. First-round RT-PCR with HTBI primers preceded a second-round multiplex PCR. TCRdb called the multiplex PCR reads again in MiXCR, with one record for every CDR3 protein. The data contain about 550,000 distinct CDR3 sequences, roughly 39% of them singletons. Broader study findings: Among thyroid clonotypes expanded above 0.001 frequency, most also appeared in blood.

As for this clonotype: Its target is unknown. Just one base apart from a much larger clone, this may be a read error.

Sequencing was performed on peripheral blood or thyroid tissue (not recorded which). The source is an adult man with Graves' hyperthyroidism.

The CDR3 is CASSQIPGLRNYGYAF. The CDR3 DNA reads TGCGCCAGCAGCCAAATCCCAGGATTAAGGAACTATGGCTACGCCTTC. V gene TRBV4-1 combines with J gene TRBJ1-2; D uncertain. CDR1 is MGHRA and CDR2 is YSYEKL in the germline V gene. There are 16 residues in the CDR3.